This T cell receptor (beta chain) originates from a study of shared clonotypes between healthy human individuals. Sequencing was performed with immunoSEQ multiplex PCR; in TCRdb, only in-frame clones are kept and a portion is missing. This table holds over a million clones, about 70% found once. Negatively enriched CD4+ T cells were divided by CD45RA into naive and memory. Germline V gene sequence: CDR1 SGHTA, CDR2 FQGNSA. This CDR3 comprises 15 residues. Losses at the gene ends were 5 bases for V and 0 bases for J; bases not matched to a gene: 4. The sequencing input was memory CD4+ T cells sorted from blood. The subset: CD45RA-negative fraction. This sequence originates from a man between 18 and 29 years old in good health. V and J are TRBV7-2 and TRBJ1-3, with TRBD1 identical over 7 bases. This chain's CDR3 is CASSQGGLSGNTIYF. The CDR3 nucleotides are TGTGCCAGCAGCCAGGGGGGTCTCTCTGGAAACACCATATATTTT.